The 23 T cell receptor beta chains below all came from one sample that was sequenced in a study. TCRdb re-called the RT-PCR reads through MiXCR, storing one row per CDR3 protein. The table has around 700,000 distinct CDR3 sequences, approximately 14% seen once. The sample was memory CD4+ T cells from blood. All receptors derive from a female donor in good health, serving as a healthy control.

The chain recombines TRBV20-1 with TRBJ1-1; possibly TRBD1 for D (5 bases). CDR3 length equals 15 residues. The germline V gene encodes CDR1 DFQATT and CDR2 SNEGSKA (reference sequence). V gave up 6 bases and J gave up 0 bases, with 17 bases separating them. For the CDR3, the DNA is TGCAGTGCGGCGGGGCGGGGCAGTATGAACACTGAAGCTTTCTTT. Its protein product is CSAAGRGSMNTEAFF.

The chain has TRBV7-2 and TRBJ1-5; D perhaps matches TRBD1 (6 bases). This CDR3 is built from 15 residues. Deletions cut 2 bases from V and 5 bases from J, with 13 bases between. Germline CDR1 SGHTA, CDR2 FQGNSA. The CDR3 here is CASSLWGLGDQPQHF. CDR3 DNA: TGTGCCAGCAGCTTATGGGGGCTGGGCGATCAGCCCCAGCATTTT.

The CDR3 bases are TGTGCCAGCAGCCCAGACCTCAGCACAGATACGCAGTATTTT. This translates into CASSPDLSTDTQYF. This chain joins TRBV3-1 and TRBJ2-3; D is unclear. The V gene's germline CDR1 is LGHDT and CDR2 YNNKEL (reference sequence). CDR3 length: 14 residues. The V and J ends lost 4 bases and 0 bases respectively, with 8 bases between them.

This clonotype was observed a few times. DNA for the CDR3: TGTGCCAGCAGTTATCCAGGATTGAGGCCCACAGATACGCAGTATTTT. It codes for CASSYPGLRPTDTQYF. J is TRBJ2-3 and V is TRBV6-2 or TRBV6-3, with D hard to call. The germline V gene encodes CDR1 MNHEY and CDR2 SVGEGT. Trimming removed 3 bases from V and 2 bases from J, with 15 bases in between. The CDR3 covers 16 residues.

The chain uses TRBV4-1 and TRBJ2-7; tentatively, D is TRBD2 (6 bases). Germline CDR1 is MGHRA and CDR2 is YSYEKL. With 4 bases removed from V and 5 bases from J, the gap between germline ends came to 30 bases. This CDR3 comprises 19 residues. The CDR3 coding sequence is TGCGCCAGCAGCCTGAGGGGTAACACGGGCTTGGGAGGTAGTGACGAGCAGTACTTC. This encodes CASSLRGNTGLGGSDEQYF.

This clonotype has more than one count but fewer than ten. The chain couples TRBV6-2 or TRBV6-3 to TRBJ1-1, with D maybe TRBD1 (5 bases). Germline loops: CDR1 MNHEY, CDR2 SVGEGT. The germline V and J ends were trimmed by 6 bases and 7 bases, with 18 bases remaining between them. The CDR3 loop spans 14 amino acids. DNA for the CDR3: TGTGCCAGCAGACCCCCGGGACTGGGAAATGAAGCTTTCTTT. Translation gives CASRPPGLGNEAFF.

This clonotype was counted a few times. The chain couples TRBV7-2 to TRBJ1-2; 8 bases agree with TRBD1. There are 13 residues in the CDR3. Germline loops: CDR1 SGHTA, CDR2 FQGNSA. V shed 5 bases and J 8 bases; nucleotides not matched to a gene: 7. CDR3 sequence: CASSPWTGLGYTF. Here the CDR3 DNA reads TGTGCCAGCAGCCCTTGGACAGGGTTAGGCTACACCTTC. The full variable domain, rest sourced from reference TRBV7-2 and TRBJ1-2, is GAGVSQSPSNKVTEKGKDVELRCDPISGHTALYWYRQSLGQGLEFLIYFQGNSAPDKSGLPSDRFSAERTGGSVSTLTIQRTQQEDSAVYLCASSPWTGLGYTFGSGTRLTVV.

This clonotype was found many times. The chain employs TRBV10-3 and TRBJ1-3; 7 bases line up with TRBD1. CDR1 and CDR2 from the germline V gene are ENHRY and SYGVKD. CDR3 length: 15 residues. V trimming: 6 bases; J trimming: 4 bases; junction bases outside the gene matches: 9. The CDR3 sequence is CAIRGQGGVGNTIYF. CDR3 sequence (DNA): TGTGCCATCAGAGGTCAGGGGGGTGTCGGAAACACCATATATTTT.

The sample holds many counts of this clonotype. The CDR3 loop is CASSESDRVYEQYF. The CDR3 DNA reads as TGCGCCAGCAGTGAGTCGGACAGGGTGTACGAGCAGTACTTC. The chain has TRBV10-2 and TRBJ2-7; 8 nucleotides line up with TRBD1. Germline lookup yields CDR1 WSHSY and CDR2 SAAADI. CDR3 length: 14 amino acids. V gave up 0 bases and J gave up 4 bases; unmatched junction bases: 2.

The rearrangement links TRBV28 to TRBJ1-1; 8 bases line up with TRBD1. From germline, CDR1 is MDHEN and CDR2 SYDVKM. The trim removed 8 bases at V and 3 bases at J, leaving 14 bases unmatched. The CDR3 runs to 16 residues. CDR3 protein: CASSTPGQGADTEAFF. The CDR3 nucleotides read TGTGCCAGCTCCACCCCCGGACAGGGCGCGGACACTGAAGCTTTCTTT.

The chain carries TRBV4-1 and TRBJ1-1, with 7 bases aligning to TRBD1. The CDR3 length is 15 residues. Germline CDR1 MGHRA, CDR2 YSYEKL. The V segment lost 4 bases and the J segment 0 bases; nucleotides outside the gene matches: 5. CDR3 bases: TGCGCCAGCAGCCCGACAGGGACAATGAACACTGAAGCTTTCTTT. This gives the protein CASSPTGTMNTEAFF.

This clonotype came up many times. The chain joins TRBV20-1 to TRBJ2-4, with D tentatively TRBD2 (6 bases). CDR3 length: 16 amino acids. Germline CDR1 reads DFQATT; CDR2 reads SNEGSKA (reference sequence). Trimming took off 3 bases at V and 3 bases at J, with 18 bases between the two ends. The CDR3 DNA reads TGCAGTGCTAGCACTGGGACTCCGGGAGTCAAAAACATTCAGTACTTC. Translation gives CSASTGTPGVKNIQYF.

The genes are TRBV7-6 and TRBJ2-7, with D uncertain. The V end was cut by 5 bases, the J end by 6 bases, with 8 bases between. Per the germline V gene, CDR1 is SGHVS and CDR2 is FNYEAQ. The CDR3 has 11 amino acids. This CDR3 reads CASSLESEQYF. The CDR3 nucleotides read TGTGCCAGCAGCCTGGAGTCCGAGCAGTACTTC.

The chain carries TRBV20-1 and TRBJ1-5; 7 bases are a match to TRBD1. Germline lookup yields CDR1 DFQATT and CDR2 SNEGSKA (reference sequence). The junction had 8 bases not matched to a gene; V was cut back by 1 base and J by 5 bases. The CDR3 length is 15 residues. CDR3 in amino acids: CSARVPGGFDQPQHF. The DNA for the CDR3 is TGCAGTGCTAGAGTACCAGGGGGGTTTGATCAGCCCCAGCATTTT.

For this clonotype: Just one base apart from a much larger clone, this may be a read error. V and J are TRBV12-3 or TRBV12-4 and TRBJ1-5; D gene unclear. There are 14 residues in the CDR3. The CDR3 sequence: CASRITGSNKPQHF. The DNA of the CDR3 is TGTGCCAGCAGGATAACTGGGAGCAATAAGCCCCAGCATTTT.

The rearrangement joins TRBV7-9 to TRBJ2-2; D might be TRBD2 (5 bases). V lost 2 bases, J lost 2 bases, and 9 bases lay in between. The length of the CDR3 is 15 residues. Per the germline V gene, CDR1 is SEHNR and CDR2 is FQNEAQ (reference sequence). The CDR3 here is CASSLWLANTGELFF. The CDR3 DNA follows: TGTGCCAGCAGCTTATGGCTAGCAAACACCGGGGAGCTGTTTTTT.

This clonotype showed up just a few times. This chain links TRBV28 with TRBJ2-7, with D perhaps assigned TRBD1 or TRBD2 (6 bases each). V shed 7 bases and J shed 5 bases, with 15 bases lying between them. This CDR3 spans 13 amino acids. Germline lookup yields CDR1 MDHEN and CDR2 SYDVKM. CDR3 sequence reads: CASKWVGGDEQYF. CDR3 DNA sequence: TGTGCCAGCAAGTGGGTCGGGGGCGACGAGCAGTACTTC. The entire variable domain, with the rest obtained from reference TRBV28 and TRBJ2-7, is as follows: DVKVTQSSRYLVKRTGEKVFLECVQDMDHENMFWYRQDPGLGLRLIYFSYDVKMKEKGDIPEGYSVSREKKERFSLILESASTNQTSMYLCASKWVGGDEQYFGPGTRLTVT.

This clonotype was found a few times. This rearrangement joins TRBV4-2 to TRBJ2-1, with TRBD2 matching 8 bases. CDR1 and CDR2 from the germline V gene are LGHNA and YNFKEQ. The CDR3 length is 17 residues. V lost 0 bases, J lost 6 bases, and 10 bases stayed unmatched. In DNA form, the CDR3 reads TGTGCCAGCAGCCAAGATGGCAGCGGGAGTTCGGGCAATGAGCAGTTCTTC. This translates into CASSQDGSGSSGNEQFF.

There are many counts of this clonotype. The chain combines TRBV5-6 with TRBJ1-2, with 7 bases fitting TRBD1. V shed 3 bases and J 8 bases; nucleotides not matched to a gene: 7. The CDR3 totals 13 residues. Germline assignment: CDR1 SGHDT and CDR2 YYEEEE. DNA for the CDR3: TGTGCCAGCAGCTCTACGGACAGGATCGGCTACACCTTC. It encodes CASSSTDRIGYTF. Supplemented by reference TRBV5-6 and TRBJ1-2, the full variable domain reads DAGVTQSPTHLIKTRGQQVTLRCSPKSGHDTVSWYQQALGQGPQFIFQYYEEEERQRGNFPDRFSGHQFPNYSSELNVNALLLGDSALYLCASSSTDRIGYTFGSGTRLTVV.

With respect to this clonotype: At one of its ends the junction is not consistent with the germline gene, which may arise from a read error. The gene calls are TRBV10-2 and TRBJ1-1; 8 bases map to TRBD1. The CDR3 is 12 amino acids. Germline CDR1 and CDR2: WSHSY and SAAADI. CDR3: CTSRQGRTEAFF. The CDR3 DNA follows: TGCACCAGCCGACAGGGGAGGACTGAAGCTTTCTTT.

This clonotype was found many times. The chain recombines TRBV5-6 with TRBJ2-3, with 9 nucleotides matching TRBD2. The CDR3 covers 16 residues. CDR1 and CDR2 (germline): SGHDT, YYEEEE. V was clipped by 0 bases and J by 4 bases; unmatched bases: 6. The chain's CDR3 is CASSLAGTSSADTQYF. CDR3 nucleotides: TGTGCCAGCAGCTTGGCGGGGACTAGCTCCGCAGATACGCAGTATTTT.

In the case of this clonotype: A much larger clone sits a single nucleotide away, making a read error possible. The DNA of the CDR3 is TGCGCCAGCAGCTGGGGGGACGGGGAGCTGTTTTTT. This sequence encodes CASSWGDGELFF. The V call is TRBV5-1, the J call TRBJ2-2; the D gene is possibly TRBD2 (6 bases). V lost 3 bases, J lost 7 bases, and 7 bases lay in between. Germline V gene data show CDR1 as SGHRS and CDR2 as YFSETQ. The CDR3 is 12 residues long.

Only a few counts were recorded for this clonotype. This chain links TRBV7-9 with TRBJ1-4; D is uncertain. Germline CDR1 reads SEHNR; CDR2 reads FQNEAQ (reference sequence). Trimming cost V 1 base and J 13 bases, with 10 bases left between them. This CDR3 has 12 amino acids. This chain's CDR3 is CASSLGPRSLFF. CDR3 bases: TGTGCCAGCAGCTTAGGGCCCCGGTCACTGTTTTTT. The full variable domain, with the rest looked up from reference TRBV7-9 and TRBJ1-4, is DTGVSQNPRHKITKRGQNVTFRCDPISEHNRLYWYRQTLGQGPEFLTYFQNEAQLEKSRLLSDRFSAERPKGSFSTLEIQRTEQGDSAMYLCASSLGPRSLFFGSGTQLSVL.